This entry concerns a single T cell receptor beta chain. This record comes from a study of blood T cell repertoires in COVID-19. Assay used: immunoSEQ multiplex PCR; TCRdb lists only in-frame clones, some missing. The sample yields around 240,000 clones, approximately 85% seen once. The CDR3 sequence is 15 residues long. The germline V gene encodes CDR1 SGHAT and CDR2 FQNNGV. Between the trimmed V and J ends, which lost 5 bases and 2 bases, there was a span of 15 bases. The specimen was PBMCs or T cells enriched from blood (not recorded which). The chain combines TRBV11-2 with TRBJ1-1; possibly TRBD1 for D (6 bases). The source is a woman in her forties or fifties who had recovered from COVID-19. The CDR3: CASSPRGGQNTEAFF. In DNA form, the CDR3 reads TGTGCCAGCAGCCCACGGGGGGGACAAAACACTGAAGCTTTCTTT.